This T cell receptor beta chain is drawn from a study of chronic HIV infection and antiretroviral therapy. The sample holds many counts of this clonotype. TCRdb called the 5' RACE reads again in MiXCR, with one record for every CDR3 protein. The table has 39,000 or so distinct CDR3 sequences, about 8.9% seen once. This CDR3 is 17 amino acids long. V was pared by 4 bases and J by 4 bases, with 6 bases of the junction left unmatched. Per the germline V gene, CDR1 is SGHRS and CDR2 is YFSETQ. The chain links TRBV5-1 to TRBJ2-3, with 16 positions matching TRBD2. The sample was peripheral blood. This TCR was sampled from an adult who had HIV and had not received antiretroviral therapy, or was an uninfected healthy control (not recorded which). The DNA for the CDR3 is TGCGCCAGCAGCCCGGGACTAGCGGGAGGGCCCTCAGATACGCAGTATTTT. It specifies CASSPGLAGGPSDTQYF.